A single sample gave rise to the 14 T cell receptor beta chains below, sequenced in a study of OX40 agonist ivuxolimab in advanced cancers. Some clones are missing from TCRdb's copy, which holds only in-frame ones; the method was immunoSEQ multiplex PCR. Here the sample spans about 77,000 clones, roughly 90% being singletons. This material consisted of CD4+ or CD8+ T cells sorted from blood, taken in a trial of the OX40 agonist ivuxolimab. Source of these receptors: an adult with an advanced solid tumor such as melanoma, head and neck, liver or kidney cancer.

Only a few counts were recorded for this clone. The chain uses TRBV30 and TRBJ1-1; the D gene is possibly TRBD1 (6 bases). The germline V gene encodes CDR1 GTSNPN and CDR2 SVGIG (reference sequence). Trimming took 0 bases from V and 11 from J, leaving 19 bases between them. This CDR3 region has 14 residues. This chain's CDR3 is CAWSVQTGGMLAFF. The CDR3, as DNA: TGTGCCTGGAGTGTACAGACAGGAGGTATGCTCGCTTTCTTT.

This chain links TRBV30 with TRBJ1-3, with 7 bases aligning to TRBD1. Germline CDR1 is GTSNPN and CDR2 is SVGIG (reference sequence). J lost 2 bases, V lost 5 bases, and 6 bases had no gene match. CDR3 length: 14 amino acids. The DNA of the CDR3 is TGTGCCTGGCGTTCAGGGGGTACTGGAAACACCATATATTTT. This gives the protein CAWRSGGTGNTIYF.

The V and J genes are TRBV7-9 and TRBJ1-4; a possible D gene is TRBD1 (5 bases). In germline, CDR1 is SEHNR, CDR2 FQNEAQ (reference sequence). V gave up 4 bases and J gave up 8 bases, with 14 bases separating them. The CDR3 covers 14 residues. The CDR3: CASSYVEGLEKLFF. For the CDR3, the DNA is TGTGCCAGCAGCTACGTGGAGGGGTTAGAAAAACTGTTTTTT.

The rearrangement uses TRBV4-1 and TRBJ1-5; 8 positions agree with TRBD1. Germline V gene sequence: CDR1 MGHRA, CDR2 YSYEKL. The V and J ends lost 4 bases and 1 base, in that order; junction bases with no gene match: 3. The CDR3 extends over 15 amino acids. As DNA, the CDR3 is TGCGCCAGCAGCCGTGACAGGGGAAGCAATCAGCCCCAGCATTTT. Protein sequence: CASSRDRGSNQPQHF.

V and J are TRBV6-1 and TRBJ2-3, with a tentative D call TRBD1 (5 bases). The V end lost 8 bases, the J end lost 0 bases, and 9 bases lay between the germline ends. The CDR3 is made up of 13 amino acids. Germline V gives CDR1 MNHNS, CDR2 SASEGT. The CDR3 nucleotides are TGTGCCAGCCTACGACAGAGCACAGATACGCAGTATTTT. Translation: CASLRQSTDTQYF.

This clone was counted a single time. The rearrangement joins TRBV4-1 to TRBJ2-1; 14 bases line up with TRBD2. The CDR3 has 14 amino acids. V trimming: 8 bases; J trimming: 5 bases; junction bases outside the gene matches: 2. CDR1 MGHRA and CDR2 YSYEKL come from the germline V gene. The CDR3, as DNA: TGCGCCAGCCGACTAGCGGGAGGGAACAATGAGCAGTTCTTC. It codes for CASRLAGGNNEQFF.

The genes are TRBV28 and TRBJ2-2; D gene uncertain. CDR1 is MDHEN and CDR2 is SYDVKM in the germline V gene. CDR3 length: 13 residues. Trimming pared 4 bases from V and 3 bases from J, leaving 6 bases between. The CDR3 here is CASSYYDTGELFF. The CDR3 nucleotides read TGTGCCAGCAGTTACTACGACACCGGGGAGCTGTTTTTT.

The rearrangement joins TRBV10-1 to TRBJ2-2; 9 nucleotides agree with TRBD1. The V segment lost 4 bases and the J segment 5 bases; nucleotides outside the gene matches: 8. The CDR3 sequence is 16 residues long. The germline gives CDR1 WNHNN, CDR2 SYGVQD (reference sequence). The CDR3 DNA reads as TGCGCCAGCAGTGGGGGGACAGGGCAAGGGACCGGGGAGCTGTTTTTT. Translating it yields CASSGGTGQGTGELFF.

The genes are TRBV6-6 and TRBJ1-4; D might be TRBD1 (5 bases). The CDR3 covers 14 residues. Germline lookup yields CDR1 MNHNY and CDR2 SVGAGI (reference sequence). Trimming shortened V by 5 bases and J by 5 bases, and 12 bases separated the two germline ends. The CDR3 reads CASSRDLANEKLFF. The CDR3 DNA reads TGTGCCAGCAGTCGGGACCTAGCAAATGAAAAACTGTTTTTT.

The CDR3 loop is CASSIPNPGGGYTF. For the CDR3, the DNA is TGTGCCAGTAGTATCCCCAACCCTGGGGGTGGCTACACCTTC. This rearrangement joins TRBV19 to TRBJ1-2; TRBD1 is a possible D gene (5 bases). Germline-derived CDR1 and CDR2 are LNHDA and SQIVND (reference sequence). CDR3 length: 14 residues. Deletions cut 3 bases from V and 7 bases from J, with 15 bases between.

V usage is TRBV2 and J usage is TRBJ1-5; D may be TRBD1 (5 bases). V was cut by 4 bases and J by 6 bases, with 7 bases left in between. Looked up from germline, CDR1 is SNHLY and CDR2 is FYNNEI. The CDR3 contains 12 residues. Here the CDR3 reads CASSGGVQPQHF. CDR3 nucleotides: TGTGCCAGCAGTGGGGGGGTTCAGCCCCAGCATTTT.

This clone showed up just a few times. The rearrangement links TRBV7-6 to TRBJ1-2, with D unclear. Looked up from germline, CDR1 is SGHVS and CDR2 is FNYEAQ. The length of the CDR3 is 15 residues. Trimming pared 4 bases from V and 0 bases from J, leaving 12 bases between. The DNA of the CDR3 is TGTGCCAGCAGCTCAGATGTCATCGCTAACTATGGCTACACCTTC. Encoded protein: CASSSDVIANYGYTF.

As regards this clone: An end of the junction does not agree with germline; a read error may underlie this. This chain joins TRBV20-1 and TRBJ2-7; 7 nucleotides line up with TRBD2. The CDR3 totals 11 residues. The V gene's germline CDR1 is DFQATT and CDR2 SNEGSKA (reference sequence). In DNA form, the CDR3 reads TGCAGTGCTAGAGATAGGGAGGGCCGTGTCTTC. Its protein product is CSARDREGRVF.

This clone was counted only a few times. CDR3 sequence (DNA): TGTGCCTGGAGGAGTAGCCAGGAAGCTTTCTTT. Amino acids: CAWRSSQEAFF. The chain links TRBV30 to TRBJ1-1; D is ambiguous. The germline V gene encodes CDR1 GTSNPN and CDR2 SVGIG (reference sequence). The CDR3 contains 11 residues. Trimming shortened V by 3 bases and J by 8 bases, and 10 bases separated the two germline ends. The variable domain in full, completed from reference TRBV30 and TRBJ1-1, reads SQTIHQWPATLVQPVGSPLSLECTVEGTSNPNLYWYRQAAGRGLQLLFYSVGIGQISSEVPQNLSASRPQDRQFILSSKKLLLSDSGFYLCAWRSSQEAFFGQGTRLTVV.